The clone carrying this T cell receptor (beta chain) was detected a few times. From the 5' RACE reads, TCRdb called clonotypes with MiXCR, one entry per CDR3 protein. The sample yields 55,000 to 80,000 distinct CDR3 sequences, around 10% seen once. CDR1 DFQATT and CDR2 SNEGSKA come from the germline V gene (reference sequence). The CDR3 length is 18 residues. V was pared by 6 bases and J by 7 bases, with 20 bases of the junction left unmatched. The record originates from a study of early T cells in non-severe SARS-CoV-2 infection. The receptor comes from an adult who was a healthcare worker with PCR-confirmed SARS-CoV-2 infection or an uninfected control (not recorded which). The rearrangement uses TRBV20-1 and TRBJ2-1; 11 bases match TRBD2. Specimen: whole blood. CDR3 bases: TGCAGTGCGAGTGGTGGACTAGCGGGTCCTAGGTCGCCTAATGAGCAGTTCTTC. This encodes CSASGGLAGPRSPNEQFF.